This T cell receptor beta chain was documented in a study of T cells after yellow fever vaccination. Study summary: Fractions of low cell number were prepared using SMART-Seq v4 Ultra Low Input. General observations from the study: Within FACS-sorted repertoires, abundant clonotypes contaminating from the bulk population could be present.

Notes on this clonotype: The antigen remains unidentified.

V lost 1 base, J lost 11 bases, and 14 bases lay in between. CDR1 is KGHDR and CDR2 is SFDVKD in the germline V gene. The CDR3 runs to 15 residues. Template switching by 5'RACE produced TCR cDNA, adding a universal primer site and UMIs. TCRdb ran MiXCR on the 5' RACE reads and lists one entry per CDR3 protein. The sample records nearly 300,000 distinct CDR3 sequences, approximately 8% being singletons. The receptor comes from a man between 18 and 29 years old who received the YFV17D yellow fever vaccine. Specimen: CD4+ T cells sorted from PBMCs, collected 5 days after the yellow fever booster vaccination. The chain has TRBV24-1 and TRBJ1-6, with D perhaps matching TRBD1 (6 bases). The CDR3 sequence: CATSDFGRGTPPLHF. The CDR3 DNA reads TGTGCCACCAGTGATTTCGGCAGGGGTACGCCACCCCTCCACTTT.